In its sample, the clone carrying this TCR beta chain was seen a few times. The entry originates in a study of neurological immune-mediated disorders. TCRdb reprocessed the 5' RACE reads with MiXCR, giving one entry per CDR3 protein. Seen here are 45,000 to 65,000 distinct CDR3 sequences, 4.2% observed once, and the top ten hold 2.5% to 3%. The sample taken for sequencing was PBMCs. This clonotype was obtained from a man aged 45 to 65 with multiple sclerosis.

The CDR3 nucleotides read TGCGCCAGCAGCCCCAGGACAGAAACGAACACCGGGGAGCTGTTTTTT. Translation gives CASSPRTETNTGELFF. This sequence joins TRBV4-1 and TRBJ2-2; D is possibly TRBD1 (6 bases). The CDR3 runs to 16 residues. Trimming shortened V by 4 bases and J by 0 bases, and 12 bases separated the two germline ends. CDR1 and CDR2 (germline): MGHRA, YSYEKL.